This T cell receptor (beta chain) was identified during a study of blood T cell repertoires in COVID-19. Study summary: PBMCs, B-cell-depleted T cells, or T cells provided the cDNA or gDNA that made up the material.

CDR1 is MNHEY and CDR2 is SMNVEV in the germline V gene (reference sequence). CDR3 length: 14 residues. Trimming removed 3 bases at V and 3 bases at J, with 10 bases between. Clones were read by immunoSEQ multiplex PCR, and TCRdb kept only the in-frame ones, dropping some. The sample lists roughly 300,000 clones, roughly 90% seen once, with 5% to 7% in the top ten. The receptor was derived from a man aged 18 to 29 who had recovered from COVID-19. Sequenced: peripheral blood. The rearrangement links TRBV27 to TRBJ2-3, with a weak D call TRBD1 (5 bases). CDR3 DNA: TGTGCCAGCAGTTTCGGCCAGGGAACAGATACGCAGTATTTT. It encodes CASSFGQGTDTQYF.